The 7 T cell receptor beta chains in this list originate from one sample, sequenced in a study of T cells after yellow fever vaccination. Via MiXCR, TCRdb re-called the 5' RACE reads, giving one row per CDR3 protein. The repertoire consists of hundreds of thousands of distinct CDR3 sequences, with around an eighth occurring once and the leading ten covering about 15%. The starting material was PBMCs, obtained on the day of the yellow fever booster vaccination. The receptors come from a young man who received the YFV17D yellow fever vaccine.

This clonotype was observed at least ten times. V and J are TRBV20-1 and TRBJ2-7, with D maybe TRBD1 (5 bases). CDR1 and CDR2 (germline): DFQATT, SNEGSKA (reference sequence). This CDR3 region has 13 residues. V shed 2 bases and J shed 6 bases, with 14 bases lying between them. The CDR3 DNA sequence: TGCAGTGCTAGACTGGGCCCTACAGGCGAGCAGTACTTC. This translates into CSARLGPTGEQYF.

V usage is TRBV18 and J usage is TRBJ2-1; TRBD1 aligns across 7 bases. Losses at the gene ends were 3 bases for V and 5 bases for J; bases not matched to a gene: 7. The CDR3 contains 15 residues. Germline V gene data show CDR1 as KGHSH and CDR2 as LQKENI. The CDR3, as DNA: TGTGCCAGCTCACCCTCCGGCGACAGGGACAATGAGCAGTTCTTC. Its translation: CASSPSGDRDNEQFF.

The CDR3 nucleotides are TGTGCCAGCAGCCGCATCGCGGAGAGCTACACCTTC. Translating gives CASSRIAESYTF. The gene calls are TRBV7-2 and TRBJ1-2, with no clear D. Trimming cost V 5 bases and J 9 bases, with 13 bases left between them. CDR3 size: 12 residues. Germline V CDR1 and CDR2: SGHTA, FQGNSA.

This clonotype was detected a few times. This chain joins TRBV7-2 and TRBJ2-1, with 8 nucleotides matching TRBD2. V shed 3 bases and J 7 bases; nucleotides not matched to a gene: 5. Per the germline V gene, CDR1 is SGHTA and CDR2 is FQGNSA. The CDR3 is 14 amino acids. CDR3 amino acids: CASSFQRESNEQFF. In nucleotides, the CDR3 is TGTGCCAGCAGCTTTCAGCGGGAGAGTAATGAGCAGTTCTTC.

A few counts support this clonotype. The J gene is TRBJ2-1, the V gene TRBV7-9; TRBD1 matches 9 bases. The V and J ends lost 3 bases and 5 bases, in that order; junction bases with no gene match: 5. The V gene's germline CDR1 is SEHNR and CDR2 FQNEAQ (reference sequence). The CDR3 has 15 residues. CDR3 loop: CASSLGQGRNNEQFF. The CDR3 DNA follows: TGTGCCAGCAGCTTGGGACAGGGTCGGAACAATGAGCAGTTCTTC.

In this sample, this clonotype turned up a few times. V usage is TRBV5-5 and J usage is TRBJ1-1; maybe TRBD1 (5 bases). There are 14 residues in the CDR3. Germline V gives CDR1 SGHKS, CDR2 YYEKEE (reference sequence). V was cut by 4 bases and J by 1 base, with 11 bases left in between. CDR3 DNA sequence: TGTGCCAGCAGCGTGGGACGGAAGAACACTGAAGCTTTCTTT. Residues: CASSVGRKNTEAFF.

This clonotype turned up a few times. J is TRBJ2-5 and V is TRBV5-6, with D maybe TRBD1 (6 bases). In germline, CDR1 is SGHDT, CDR2 YYEEEE. The CDR3 contains 14 residues. V was clipped by 0 bases and J by 12 bases, with 18 bases between them. As DNA, the CDR3 is TGTGCCAGCAGCTTGGTTAGTGCGCCAGGGGATGAGTACTTC. Amino acid sequence: CASSLVSAPGDEYF.